This T cell receptor (beta chain) emerged from a study of blood T cell repertoires in COVID-19. At the level of the study: Acute-phase and convalescent COVID-19 samples originated in the United States, Italy and Spain. PBMCs, B-cell-depleted T cells, or T cells provided the cDNA or gDNA that made up the material.

In the original analysis: Counts of nucleated cells, estimated from reference gene primer amplification, were obtained. The assay was immunoSEQ multiplex PCR, and TCRdb's table has in-frame clones only and misses some. V, J and clone size derive from that table, while D and trimming were established from the DNA sequence. This sample carries about 310,000 clones, about nine tenths of them seen once, and the ten largest clones take 1%. Germline V gives CDR1 SGHRS, CDR2 YFSETQ. J lost 5 bases, V lost 4 bases, and 12 bases had no gene match. This CDR3 comprises 15 residues. Input material: peripheral blood. This sequence originates from a man aged 45-65 years with active or convalescent COVID-19. The chain carries TRBV5-1 and TRBJ2-7; 7 nucleotides match TRBD2. The CDR3 DNA sequence: TGCGCCAGCAGCAAGATGGGGGAGGGCCTTCACGAGCAGTACTTC. Residues: CASSKMGEGLHEQYF.